The 32 T cell receptor beta chains reported below all come from one sample, sequenced in a study of T cell repertoires in cytomegalovirus infection. One entry per CDR3 protein results from TCRdb running MiXCR on the reads. The table has roughly 150,000 distinct CDR3 sequences, approximately 17% seen once. Sequences were obtained from CD8+ T cells from PBMCs. These TCRs come from a human donor in good health (CMV status not recorded). Some clones in this sample may be carry-over from other donors' samples.

J is TRBJ2-7 and V is TRBV12-3 or TRBV12-4, with a tentative D call TRBD2 (6 bases). The CDR3 totals 15 residues. Trimming stripped 7 bases from V and 0 bases from J, with 16 bases between. The CDR3 loop reads CASTQNRGSSYEQYF. The CDR3 coding sequence is TGTGCCAGCACCCAGAATCGGGGGAGCTCCTACGAGCAGTACTTC.

This clonotype was observed a handful of times. J is TRBJ2-5 and V is TRBV7-6; 8 bases map to TRBD2. V shed 5 bases, J shed 0 bases, and the junction held 5 bases outside the gene matches. In germline, CDR1 is SGHVS, CDR2 FNYEAQ. This CDR3 region has 15 residues. Here the CDR3 reads CASSEKRGYQETQYF. Here the CDR3 DNA reads TGTGCCAGCAGCGAAAAGCGGGGGTACCAAGAGACCCAGTACTTC. Full variable domain (outside the CDR3, taken from reference TRBV7-6 and TRBJ2-5): GAGVSQSPRYKVTKRGQDVALRCDPISGHVSLYWYRQALGQGPEFLTYFNYEAQQDKSGLPNDRFSAERPEGSISTLTIQRTEQRDSAMYRCASSEKRGYQETQYFGPGTRLLVL.

V usage is TRBV28 and J usage is TRBJ2-7; D possibly matches TRBD1 or TRBD2 (5 bases each). The CDR3 contains 12 residues. CDR1 is MDHEN and CDR2 is SYDVKM in the germline V gene. Trimming took off 6 bases at V and 3 bases at J, with 9 bases between the two ends. The CDR3 bases are TGTGCCAGCAGCCGGGACCGCTACGAGCAGTACTTC. Translating it yields CASSRDRYEQYF.

The table lists this clonotype with many counts. The chain employs TRBV28 and TRBJ1-6; D is ambiguous. The germline gives CDR1 MDHEN, CDR2 SYDVKM. CDR3 length: 11 amino acids. V lost 3 bases, J lost 7 bases, and 1 base lay in between. The CDR3 DNA sequence: TGTGCCAGCAGTTTGAATTCACCCCTCCACTTT. Translated, it gives CASSLNSPLHF.

This clonotype was seen a few times. This chain joins TRBV6-5 and TRBJ2-1; D is ambiguous. The CDR3 totals 13 residues. Deletions cut 5 bases from V and 1 base from J, with 6 bases between. Germline CDR1 and CDR2: MNHEY and SVGAGI. The chain's CDR3 is CASSTLSYNEQFF. CDR3 DNA: TGTGCCAGCAGTACCCTGTCCTACAATGAGCAGTTCTTC.

This chain uses TRBV6-2 or TRBV6-3 with TRBJ2-1; D ambiguous. In germline, CDR1 is MNHEY, CDR2 SVGEGT. Trimming removed 2 bases from V and 10 bases from J, with 12 bases in between. The CDR3 has 13 amino acids. The CDR3 sequence is CASSYGDTKEQFF. CDR3 sequence (DNA): TGTGCCAGCAGTTACGGGGATACAAAAGAGCAGTTCTTC.

The V call is TRBV4-3, the J call TRBJ2-1; 13 positions agree with TRBD2. Germline lookup yields CDR1 LGHNA and CDR2 YSLEER. V dropped 0 bases and J dropped 7; count of bases not matched to a gene: 6. There are 17 residues in the CDR3. As DNA, the CDR3 is TGCGCCAGCAGCCAAGATCCCCGGACTAGCGGGGGAAATGAGCAGTTCTTC. Protein product: CASSQDPRTSGGNEQFF.

The rearrangement joins TRBV7-8 to TRBJ2-5; 8 bases are shared with TRBD2. With 5 bases clipped from V and 4 bases from J, the junction kept 3 bases outside the gene matches. The germline V gene has CDR1 SGHVS and CDR2 FQNEAQ. This CDR3 has 13 residues. CDR3 sequence reads: CASSPGGVETQYF. For the CDR3, the DNA is TGTGCCAGCAGCCCCGGGGGGGTAGAGACCCAGTACTTC.

V and J are TRBV12-5 and TRBJ2-7; the match to TRBD2 covers 8 bases. The germline gives CDR1 LGHNT, CDR2 FRNRAP. J was trimmed by 6 bases and V by 1 base; bases with no gene match: 8. The length of the CDR3 is 15 residues. The CDR3 region is CASGLERGYPLEQYF. DNA of the CDR3: TGTGCTAGTGGTTTGGAGCGGGGGTACCCCCTCGAGCAGTACTTC.

The V gene is TRBV19, the J gene TRBJ2-7; D is unclear. This CDR3 is 13 amino acids long. Germline-derived CDR1 and CDR2 are LNHDA and SQIVND (reference sequence). V was pared by 9 bases and J by 1 base, with 13 bases between. The CDR3 DNA is TGTGCCAGACCCCCGGACCGATCCTACGAGCAGTACTTC. Encoded protein: CARPPDRSYEQYF. Full variable domain (outside the CDR3, taken from reference TRBV19 and TRBJ2-7): DGGITQSPKYLFRKEGQNVTLSCEQNLNHDAMYWYRQDPGQGLRLIYYSQIVNDFQKGDIAEGYSVSREKKESFPLTVTSAQKNPTAFYLCARPPDRSYEQYFGPGTRLTVT.

The chain recombines TRBV7-7 with TRBJ2-1; 7 nucleotides match TRBD2. Trimming at V came to 5 bases and at J to 4 bases, leaving 11 bases not matched to a gene. The CDR3 contains 16 residues. Germline CDR1 and CDR2: SSHAT and FNYEAQ (reference sequence). The CDR3 region is CASSPRGLADYNEQFF. The CDR3 coding sequence is TGTGCCAGCAGCCCCAGAGGGCTAGCGGATTACAATGAGCAGTTCTTC.

This clonotype appeared a few times. The rearrangement joins TRBV7-8 to TRBJ1-1, with unresolved D. In germline, CDR1 is SGHVS, CDR2 FQNEAQ. The CDR3 totals 11 residues. V was shortened by 5 bases and J by 2 bases, with 3 bases between the two germline ends. The CDR3 reads CASSTNTEAFF. CDR3 nucleotides: TGTGCCAGCAGCACTAACACTGAAGCTTTCTTT.

This clonotype was recorded a few times. This chain connects TRBV12-3 or TRBV12-4 to TRBJ2-1, with D perhaps matching TRBD2 (7 bases). This CDR3 is built from 13 residues. Trimming removed 7 bases from V and 8 bases from J, with 15 bases in between. The CDR3 DNA sequence: TGTGCCAGCACCATCAAGGGGGGGGATGAGCAGTTCTTC. Translated, it gives CASTIKGGDEQFF.

The chain has TRBV7-2 and TRBJ2-1; TRBD2 aligns across 13 bases. Germline V gene sequence: CDR1 SGHTA, CDR2 FQGNSA. CDR3 length equals 16 residues. The ends lost 5 bases at V and 7 bases at J; junction bases unmatched: 8. DNA for the CDR3: TGTGCCAGCAGCCCCCGGACTAGCGGGGGAGTAAATGAGCAGTTCTTC. This gives the protein CASSPRTSGGVNEQFF.

This clonotype was observed at least ten times. This chain links TRBV28 with TRBJ1-1; D is uncertain. CDR1 is MDHEN and CDR2 is SYDVKM in the germline V gene. V was clipped by 5 bases and J by 0 bases, with 10 bases between them. The CDR3 spans 14 residues. CDR3 in amino acids: CASSPSLMNTEAFF. CDR3 DNA: TGTGCCAGCAGTCCCTCCCTGATGAACACTGAAGCTTTCTTT.

The table lists this clonotype with a few counts. J is TRBJ2-7 and V is TRBV7-9; possibly TRBD2 for D (6 bases). Germline lookup yields CDR1 SEHNR and CDR2 FQNEAQ (reference sequence). The CDR3 loop spans 13 amino acids. V was shortened by 3 bases and J by 3 bases, with 9 bases between the two germline ends. The CDR3 DNA is TGTGCCAGCAGCTTGGAGGGTTTCTACGAGCAGTACTTC. This encodes CASSLEGFYEQYF.

There are a few counts of this clonotype. The V gene is TRBV2, the J gene TRBJ2-1; D perhaps matches TRBD2 (7 bases). CDR1 SNHLY and CDR2 FYNNEI come from the germline V gene. The CDR3 contains 16 residues. V was pared by 3 bases and J by 8 bases, with 20 bases between. The CDR3: CASSESPWGGRYEQFF. The CDR3 region has the DNA TGTGCCAGCAGTGAGAGCCCGTGGGGGGGGCGATATGAGCAGTTCTTC.

This clonotype has only a few counts. The rearrangement uses TRBV11-2 and TRBJ2-2, with TRBD1 as a possible D gene (6 bases). This CDR3 has 13 residues. Germline V gene sequence: CDR1 SGHAT, CDR2 FQNNGV. The V gene lost 10 bases and the J gene lost 4 bases, with 13 bases spanning the gap. As DNA, the CDR3 is TGTGCCACTTTGTCAGGGGTCACCGGGGAGCTGTTTTTT. Its protein product is CATLSGVTGELFF.

The chain couples TRBV14 to TRBJ2-2; unclear D gene. The V and J ends lost 1 base and 1 base respectively, with 7 bases between them. The CDR3 has 15 amino acids. The germline V gene has CDR1 SGHDN and CDR2 FVKESK. CDR3 amino acids: CASSQVARNTGELFF. CDR3 coding DNA: TGTGCCAGCAGCCAAGTTGCCAGGAACACCGGGGAGCTGTTTTTT. The variable domain in full, completed from reference TRBV14 and TRBJ2-2, reads EAGVTQFPSHSVIEKGQTVTLRCDPISGHDNLYWYRRVMGKEIKFLLHFVKESKQDESGMPNNRFLAERTGGTYSTLKVQPAELEDSGVYFCASSQVARNTGELFFGEGSRLTVL.

In this sample, this clonotype is medium-sized (0.01 to 0.1%). The rearrangement links TRBV7-2 to TRBJ2-7, with D possibly matching TRBD2 (6 bases). The CDR3 has 14 amino acids. V dropped 3 bases and J dropped 3 bases, with 12 bases sitting between them. Germline V lookup: CDR1 SGHTA, CDR2 FQGNSA. CDR3 protein: CASSFDGRGYEQYF. The CDR3 DNA reads as TGTGCCAGCAGCTTTGACGGGAGAGGCTACGAGCAGTACTTC.

The CDR3 DNA is TGTGCCAGCAGGATGACTCCTAACTATGGCTACACCTTC. Protein: CASRMTPNYGYTF. The V gene is TRBV12-3 or TRBV12-4, the J gene TRBJ1-2; unclear D gene. The length of the CDR3 is 13 residues. V lost 6 bases and J 0 bases, leaving 8 bases between the germline ends.

There are many counts of this clonotype. The chain uses TRBV7-8 and TRBJ1-4; 7 bases line up with TRBD1. Germline V gene lookup returns CDR1 SGHVS and CDR2 FQNEAQ. The CDR3 length is 16 residues. J was trimmed by 8 bases and V by 3 bases; bases with no gene match: 12. As DNA, the CDR3 is TGTGCCAGCAGCTTGAGGACAGGCATAGATCGGGAAAAACTGTTTTTT. It translates to CASSLRTGIDREKLFF.

The chain recombines TRBV11-2 with TRBJ2-7; TRBD2 matches at 8 bases. V shed 6 bases and J 0 bases; nucleotides not matched to a gene: 4. Germline lookup yields CDR1 SGHAT and CDR2 FQNNGV. This CDR3 is built from 14 residues. CDR3 sequence: CASSIAGSSYEQYF. In nucleotides, the CDR3 is TGTGCCAGCAGTATAGCGGGAAGCTCCTACGAGCAGTACTTC.

The chain couples TRBV7-9 to TRBJ1-2; D perhaps matches TRBD1 (5 bases). V lost 5 bases and J 3 bases, leaving 13 bases between the germline ends. Germline V CDR1 and CDR2: SEHNR, FQNEAQ (reference sequence). The CDR3 is 14 amino acids. This CDR3 is CASSPPQGDYGYTF. CDR3 in DNA: TGTGCCAGCAGCCCTCCCCAGGGAGACTATGGCTACACCTTC.

This clonotype was seen repeatedly, ten times or more. The V call is TRBV7-2, the J call TRBJ1-1; D not resolved. There are 13 residues in the CDR3. Looked up from germline, CDR1 is SGHTA and CDR2 is FQGNSA. Trimming removed 1 base from V and 4 bases from J, with 7 bases in between. CDR3 in amino acids: CASSLGFRTEAFF. DNA for the CDR3: TGTGCCAGCAGCTTAGGGTTTCGCACTGAAGCTTTCTTT. The variable domain in full, completed from reference TRBV7-2 and TRBJ1-1, reads GAGVSQSPSNKVTEKGKDVELRCDPISGHTALYWYRQSLGQGLEFLIYFQGNSAPDKSGLPSDRFSAERTGGSVSTLTIQRTQQEDSAVYLCASSLGFRTEAFFGQGTRLTVV.

Many counts were recorded for this clonotype. The V gene is TRBV7-2, the J gene TRBJ2-7; 8 nucleotides align to TRBD2. Trimming removed 1 base from V and 7 bases from J; junction bases left unmatched: 9. The CDR3 is 15 residues long. The germline V gene encodes CDR1 SGHTA and CDR2 FQGNSA. DNA for the CDR3: TGTGCCAGCAGCTTAGGCCTAGCGGGCACCTGGGAGCAGTACTTC. Residues: CASSLGLAGTWEQYF.

This clonotype was seen only a few times. The chain uses TRBV6-6 and TRBJ2-7, with 7 positions matching TRBD1. Germline V gene lookup returns CDR1 MNHNY and CDR2 SVGAGI (reference sequence). Trimming removed 2 bases from V and 6 bases from J; junction bases left unmatched: 4. The CDR3 has 13 residues. The CDR3 region has the DNA TGTGCCAGCAGTTACGAGGGGGCTCGCGAGCAGTACTTC. This codes for CASSYEGAREQYF.

This clonotype came up a few times. This chain connects TRBV27 to TRBJ1-2; TRBD1 might be the D (5 bases). The CDR3 extends over 13 amino acids. Between the trimmed V and J ends, which lost 8 bases and 0 bases, there was a span of 10 bases. Germline values: CDR1 MNHEY, CDR2 SMNVEV (reference sequence). The DNA for the CDR3 is TGTGCCAGCTGGGACGGAGCTAACTATGGCTACACCTTC. It codes for CASWDGANYGYTF.

The chain recombines TRBV6-2 or TRBV6-3 with TRBJ1-1; 8 bases agree with TRBD1. The germline CDR1 and CDR2 sequences are MNHEY and SVGEGT. Trimming at V came to 5 bases and at J to 5 bases, leaving 7 bases not matched to a gene. The length of the CDR3 is 14 residues. CDR3 sequence: CASSTPGGGTEAFF. For the CDR3, the DNA is TGTGCCAGCAGTACCCCAGGGGGCGGAACTGAAGCTTTCTTT.

Ten or more counts support this clonotype. CDR3 DNA: TGTGCCAGCAGCCTGGGCCGACTGCCGCCCTACAATGAGCAGTTCTTC. Protein sequence: CASSLGRLPPYNEQFF. The chain recombines TRBV7-6 with TRBJ2-1; D gene uncertain. Germline assignment: CDR1 SGHVS and CDR2 FNYEAQ. Trimming stripped 5 bases from V and 2 bases from J, with 16 bases between. CDR3 size: 16 residues.

The chain uses TRBV7-2 and TRBJ2-5; perhaps D is TRBD1 or TRBD2 (6 bases each). The germline V gene has CDR1 SGHTA and CDR2 FQGNSA. The CDR3 sequence is 15 residues long. The ends were cut back, 3 bases at V and 9 bases at J, with 20 bases in the middle. Here the CDR3 reads CASSFVKASRGAQYF. The CDR3 nucleotides are TGTGCCAGCAGCTTTGTCAAAGCGTCGAGGGGGGCCCAGTACTTC.

The chain recombines TRBV6-2 or TRBV6-3 with TRBJ2-3; D is possibly TRBD2 (5 bases). Germline V gene sequence: CDR1 MNHEY, CDR2 SVGEGT. V lost 4 bases and J 5 bases, leaving 13 bases between the germline ends. The CDR3 runs to 14 residues. The CDR3 loop reads CASSSPELEDTQYF. In nucleotides, the CDR3 is TGTGCCAGCAGTTCCCCCGAACTAGAAGATACGCAGTATTTT.